This T cell receptor (beta chain) was found in a study of liver allograft versus peripheral blood T cells (dated by TCRdb to 2020 to 2022). Regarding the complete study: The study compared T cell receptor repertoires found within transplanted livers against repertoires in the peripheral blood of liver transplant recipients.

CDR1 and CDR2, per the germline V gene (reference sequence), are LNHDA and SQIVND. Cut back by 2 bases and 2 bases, the V and J ends lie 7 bases apart. The CDR3, cysteine through phenylalanine, is 14 amino acids long. The DNA shown is the 42-base CDR3, in frame from base 1. Sequencing instrument: Illumina MiSeq. TCRdb trimmed public reads at Q25 via fastp, called clones via MiXCR and kept in-frame beta chains. Each entry is one CDR3 protein sequence, shown with its most common DNA and genes. The sample table shows 7,500 to 9,000 distinct CDR3 sequences, and roughly 15% are seen once. The ten largest make up approximately 4.3% of the sample. This clonotype is classified as medium-sized (0.01 to 0.1%). Its antigen remains undetermined. Base qualities are not recorded, but no much larger clone differs from it by a single base. Beyond this particular receptor, the publication reports: T cell receptor repertoires inside liver allografts were reported to be different from the repertoires detected in peripheral blood.

Recombination connected TRBV19 to TRBJ1-3; there is no confident call for the D gene. The TCR was taken from a human patient who had a liver transplant. Some T cells present after a transplant may be cells of the graft donor. The CDR3 reads CASSIPGAGNTIYF. The sequenced DNA is TGTGCCAGTAGTATACCCGGTGCTGGAAACACCATATATTTT.